Shown below are 31 T cell receptor beta chains from a single sample sequenced in a study of molecular identifiers for immune sequencing clone quantification. TCRdb fed the PCR reads into MiXCR, producing one record per CDR3 protein. Counted here are approximately 500,000 distinct CDR3 sequences, 25% occurring once; the ten biggest clones make up under 0.85%. The sample consisted of naive CD8+ T cells from blood, with Jurkat cell RNA spiked in. The subset is: FACS-sorted CD8+CD4-CCR7+CD45RA+ naive T cells. All receptors come from a human donor in good health. Some libraries in this study had Jurkat cell RNA spiked in.

This chain links TRBV10-3 with TRBJ2-7, with TRBD1 matching 8 bases. Per the germline V gene, CDR1 is ENHRY and CDR2 is SYGVKD. Losses at the gene ends were 6 bases for V and 1 base for J; bases not matched to a gene: 2. The CDR3 totals 13 residues. Here the CDR3 DNA reads TGTGCCATCAGGGGACAGGATTCCTACGAGCAGTACTTC. Protein: CAIRGQDSYEQYF.

The V call is TRBV16, the J call TRBJ1-2, with D unclear. The CDR3 runs to 13 residues. Deletions cut 11 bases from V and 6 bases from J, with 19 bases between. Germline V CDR1 and CDR2: KGHSY, FQNENV. Here the CDR3 reads CARRPSTPNGYTF. The CDR3 DNA follows: TGTGCCCGCCGCCCATCTACCCCTAATGGCTACACCTTC.

This clonotype was counted a few times. The junction shows a germline mismatch at one end, possibly a read error. The chain uses TRBV4-3 and TRBJ1-1; a possible D gene is TRBD1 (5 bases). CDR1 and CDR2 from the germline V gene are LGHNA and YSLEER. This CDR3 spans 15 amino acids. The CDR3 DNA sequence: TGCGTCAGCAGCCAAGACCTGGGGGGACTGGGTGAAGCTTTCTTT. It translates to CVSSQDLGGLGEAFF.

The V call is TRBV28, the J call TRBJ2-5; either TRBD1 or TRBD2 may fit D (5 bases each). The germline gives CDR1 MDHEN, CDR2 SYDVKM. Trimming stripped 11 bases from V and 0 bases from J, with 7 bases between. There are 11 residues in the CDR3. CDR3 in amino acids: CALGDQETQYF. The CDR3 DNA reads TGTGCCTTGGGGGACCAAGAGACCCAGTACTTC. The full variable domain, its missing parts supplied by reference TRBV28 and TRBJ2-5, is DVKVTQSSRYLVKRTGEKVFLECVQDMDHENMFWYRQDPGLGLRLIYFSYDVKMKEKGDIPEGYSVSREKKERFSLILESASTNQTSMYLCALGDQETQYFGPGTRLLVL.

The chain joins TRBV9 to TRBJ2-2; 7 bases line up with TRBD1. The germline gives CDR1 SGDLS, CDR2 YYNGEE. V shed 3 bases and J 0 bases; nucleotides not matched to a gene: 5. There are 16 residues in the CDR3. The CDR3 here is CASSDKTGPNTGELFF. CDR3 bases: TGTGCCAGCAGCGACAAGACAGGGCCGAACACCGGGGAGCTGTTTTTT. Full variable domain (rest looked up from reference TRBV9 and TRBJ2-2): DSGVTQTPKHLITATGQRVTLRCSPRSGDLSVYWYQQSLDQGLQFLIQYYNGEERAKGNILERFSAQQFPDLHSELNLSSLELGDSALYFCASSDKTGPNTGELFFGEGSRLTVL.

This clonotype was picked up many times. The CDR3 spells CSAPDSVGGYTF. The CDR3, as DNA: TGCAGTGCCCCTGACTCCGTCGGGGGCTACACCTTC. The V gene is TRBV20-1, the J gene TRBJ1-2; D call uncertain. Looked up from germline, CDR1 is DFQATT and CDR2 is SNEGSKA (reference sequence). The CDR3 extends over 12 amino acids. Trimming stripped 6 bases from V and 8 bases from J, with 16 bases between.

At least ten counts were recorded for this clonotype. The chain is built from TRBV6-5 and TRBJ1-1; D remains unclear. Per the germline V gene, CDR1 is MNHEY and CDR2 is SVGAGI. The germline V and J ends were trimmed by 5 bases and 1 base, with 11 bases remaining between them. The CDR3 is made up of 14 amino acids. The DNA for the CDR3 is TGTGCCAGCAGTACCGGGATTCAGAACACTGAAGCTTTCTTT. Translating gives CASSTGIQNTEAFF.

The V and J genes are TRBV19 and TRBJ2-3, with D tentatively TRBD1 (6 bases). The J call may be wrong; the DNA end is better matched by TRBJ1-5. Germline V gene lookup returns CDR1 LNHDA and CDR2 SQIVND (reference sequence). CDR3 size: 15 residues. The CDR3 DNA follows: TGTGCCAGTAGTATCACTAGCGGGGGCACAGATACGCAGCATTTT. Its translation: CASSITSGGTDTQHF.

This clonotype was observed a handful of times. The chain employs TRBV30 and TRBJ2-5, with 7 bases fitting TRBD2. The CDR3 extends over 14 amino acids. V lost 2 bases and J lost 2; bases outside the gene matches: 5. The germline V gene has CDR1 GTSNPN and CDR2 SVGIG (reference sequence). DNA of the CDR3: TGTGCCTGGAGTTGGGGCGGGGGACAAGAGACCCAGTACTTC. This codes for CAWSWGGGQETQYF.

This clonotype was found many times. The chain links TRBV7-8 to TRBJ2-3; D gene uncertain. The ends were cut back, 2 bases at V and 5 bases at J, with 26 bases in the middle. From germline, CDR1 is SGHVS and CDR2 FQNEAQ. The CDR3 totals 19 residues. In DNA, the CDR3 is TGTGCCAGCAGCTTACTCGAGCTAGTTGGAATAACGCGCCAAGATACGCAGTATTTT. Its protein is CASSLLELVGITRQDTQYF.

The chain recombines TRBV5-5 with TRBJ2-1, with 7 bases matching TRBD2. The CDR3 extends over 14 amino acids. V was pared by 1 base and J by 10 bases, with 8 bases of the junction left unmatched. CDR1 and CDR2 (germline): SGHKS, YYEKEE (reference sequence). The chain's CDR3 is CASSLWGGPPEQFF. The CDR3 DNA follows: TGTGCCAGCAGCTTGTGGGGGGGTCCCCCAGAGCAGTTCTTC.

The gene calls are TRBV6-1 and TRBJ1-5; 9 bases are shared with TRBD1. This CDR3 has 11 residues. V shed 7 bases, J shed 11 bases, and the junction held 3 bases outside the gene matches. CDR1 and CDR2 (germline): MNHNS, SASEGT. CDR3 amino acids: CASMGTGSQHF. The CDR3 DNA reads as TGTGCCAGCATGGGGACAGGGTCCCAGCATTTT.

This clonotype was seen ten or more times. This CDR3 reads CSARTGLNYGYTF. The CDR3 nucleotides are TGCAGTGCTAGAACAGGGCTGAACTATGGCTACACCTTC. The chain uses TRBV20-1 and TRBJ1-2, with D maybe TRBD1 (6 bases). This CDR3 is 13 amino acids long. Germline V lookup: CDR1 DFQATT, CDR2 SNEGSKA (reference sequence). Trimming took off 2 bases at V and 2 bases at J, with 9 bases between the two ends.

The chain couples TRBV7-3 to TRBJ2-1, with 12 bases aligning to TRBD1. J was trimmed by 9 bases and V by 2 bases; bases with no gene match: 8. The CDR3 sequence is 16 residues long. Germline V CDR1 and CDR2: SGHTA, FQGTGA. The DNA for the CDR3 is TGTGCCAGCAGCTTAGAGCGGGACAGGGGGCTTGGTGAGCAGTTCTTC. This encodes CASSLERDRGLGEQFF.

A note on this clonotype: The junction differs from germline at one of its ends, possibly a read error. DNA for the CDR3: TGCGCCAGCAGCCAAGCGACTAGCAGAGATTACAATGAGCAGCTCTTC. Its translation is CASSQATSRDYNEQLF. This chain joins TRBV4-3 and TRBJ2-1; TRBD2 aligns across 7 bases. Looked up from germline, CDR1 is LGHNA and CDR2 is YSLEER. The CDR3 spans 16 residues.

The CDR3 DNA reads TGTGCCAGCAGTCCTCCTACAAGCTATGGCTACACCTTC. Residues: CASSPPTSYGYTF. This chain connects TRBV12-3 or TRBV12-4 to TRBJ1-2; no clear D. The ends were cut back, 5 bases at V and 4 bases at J, with 11 bases in the middle. The CDR3 totals 13 residues.

The rearrangement links TRBV5-8 to TRBJ2-5, with 9 bases matching TRBD2. CDR1 is SGHTS, CDR2 YDEGEE, per germline. There are 20 residues in the CDR3. V lost 4 bases, J lost 0 bases, and 19 bases stayed unmatched. The CDR3 reads CASSPFARPGLATDQETQYF. The CDR3, as DNA: TGTGCCAGCAGCCCGTTTGCCAGACCGGGACTAGCTACAGACCAAGAGACCCAGTACTTC.

The rearrangement joins TRBV12-3 or TRBV12-4 to TRBJ1-1; 11 bases align to TRBD1. The V segment lost 3 bases and the J segment 3 bases; nucleotides outside the gene matches: 3. The CDR3 runs 15 residues. CDR3 amino acids: CASSFPGQGDTEAFF. The CDR3 coding sequence is TGTGCCAGCAGTTTTCCGGGACAGGGGGACACTGAAGCTTTCTTT.

The V call is TRBV20-1, the J call TRBJ2-5, with 7 bases matching TRBD1. This CDR3 comprises 14 residues. The V gene's germline CDR1 is DFQATT and CDR2 SNEGSKA (reference sequence). J gave up 5 bases and V 4 bases, and 10 bases lay outside the gene matches. The CDR3 coding sequence is TGCAGTGCTATCCCCCGCGGCAGGGGGGAGACCCAGTACTTC. This translates into CSAIPRGRGETQYF.

Comment on this clonotype: A much larger clone lies a single base off, so this may be a read error. This chain uses TRBV7-2 with TRBJ2-1, with D perhaps matching TRBD1 or TRBD2 (5 bases each). Between the trimmed V and J ends, which lost 4 bases and 9 bases, there was a span of 10 bases. From germline, CDR1 is SGHTA and CDR2 FQGNSA. This CDR3 spans 12 amino acids. CDR3 sequence (DNA): TGTGCCAGCAGCTCCTTCGGGGCTGAGCAGTTCTTC. It translates to CASSSFGAEQFF.

This clonotype was seen only a few times. For the CDR3, the DNA is TGCAGTGCTGGAGGACTAGCGGCCGTGTTAGGTACGCAGTATTTT. This translates into CSAGGLAAVLGTQYF. The chain has TRBV20-1 and TRBJ2-3, with 10 bases fitting TRBD2. This CDR3 spans 15 amino acids. Trimming at V came to 5 bases and at J to 8 bases, leaving 13 bases not matched to a gene. Germline loops: CDR1 DFQATT, CDR2 SNEGSKA (reference sequence).

This clonotype was picked up a small number of times. The gene calls are TRBV12-3 or TRBV12-4 and TRBJ2-5; TRBD1 or TRBD2 may be the D gene (5 bases each). V was shortened by 8 bases and J by 1 base, with 32 bases between the two germline ends. The CDR3 extends over 20 amino acids. CDR3 coding DNA: TGTGCCAGCGTCTCTGCCCCAGGGAGCTCCCGGGGTCCCCCCCAAGAGACCCAGTACTTC. It specifies CASVSAPGSSRGPPQETQYF.

V is TRBV2 and J is TRBJ1-2; 9 bases agree with TRBD1. J gave up 4 bases and V 1 base, and 7 bases lay outside the gene matches. CDR3 size: 16 residues. Germline assignment: CDR1 SNHLY and CDR2 FYNNEI. CDR3 DNA sequence: TGTGCCAGCAGTGAAGGCTGGACAGGGGAGTCCTATGGCTACACCTTC. Amino acid sequence: CASSEGWTGESYGYTF.

This clonotype was recorded a few times. This chain connects TRBV7-3 to TRBJ1-1, with 7 bases identical to TRBD1. V trimming: 2 bases; J trimming: 3 bases; junction bases outside the gene matches: 12. The CDR3 contains 17 residues. Germline V CDR1 and CDR2: SGHTA, FQGTGA. The CDR3 nucleotides read TGTGCCAGCAGCTTAGTTGCAGGGGGTACTCGGGACACTGAAGCTTTCTTT. This translates into CASSLVAGGTRDTEAFF.

This clonotype was counted a few times. This chain joins TRBV19 and TRBJ2-1; no clear D. Germline V gene lookup returns CDR1 LNHDA and CDR2 SQIVND (reference sequence). The CDR3 has 15 residues. Trimming pared 5 bases from V and 4 bases from J, leaving 15 bases between. The DNA of the CDR3 is TGTGCCAGTAGTGCCGGTCCGTGGGGATACAATGAGCAGTTCTTC. Encoded protein: CASSAGPWGYNEQFF.

Only a few counts were recorded for this clonotype. CDR3 protein: CASSYPGAGDSNQPQHF. CDR3 DNA sequence: TGTGCCAGCAGTTACCCCGGGGCAGGCGATAGCAATCAGCCCCAGCATTTT. The V gene is TRBV6-2 or TRBV6-3, the J gene TRBJ1-5, with a tentative D call TRBD1 (5 bases). The V gene's germline CDR1 is MNHEY and CDR2 SVGEGT. The CDR3 runs 17 residues. Trimming removed 2 bases from V and 0 bases from J, with 14 bases in between.

At least ten counts were recorded for this clonotype. J is TRBJ2-5 and V is TRBV27, with D maybe TRBD1 (5 bases). Deletions cut 5 bases from V and 4 bases from J, with 23 bases between. The CDR3 is made up of 17 amino acids. Germline V CDR1 and CDR2: MNHEY, SMNVEV (reference sequence). The CDR3: CASSQSTQTALIETQYF. The DNA for the CDR3 is TGTGCCAGCAGTCAATCCACCCAGACAGCTTTGATAGAGACCCAGTACTTC.

A remark on this clonotype: At one boundary the junction diverges from the germline segment, which might be a read error. V gene TRBV6-2 or TRBV6-3 combines with J gene TRBJ1-5; 8 nucleotides line up with TRBD1. The germline CDR1 and CDR2 sequences are MNHEY and SVGEGT. This CDR3 has 16 amino acids. The CDR3 DNA sequence: TGTGCCAGCAGTGGTTCGGACAGGGCAATCAATCGGCCCCAGCATTTT. Residues: CASSGSDRAINRPQHF.

This chain connects TRBV4-3 to TRBJ1-2; weak D call: TRBD1 (6 bases). Trimming took 0 bases from V and 4 from J, leaving 12 bases between them. The CDR3 contains 15 residues. Per germline, CDR1 LGHNA and CDR2 YSLEER. CDR3 sequence reads: CASSQDRRGLYGYTF. The CDR3 DNA is TGCGCCAGCAGCCAAGATCGCAGGGGACTCTATGGCTACACCTTC.

The chain carries TRBV4-1 and TRBJ2-5; D is undetermined. The CDR3 covers 13 residues. The ends were cut back, 0 bases at V and 10 bases at J, with 12 bases in the middle. CDR1 is MGHRA, CDR2 YSYEKL, per germline. The CDR3 here is CASSQEYGGVQYF. The CDR3 coding sequence is TGCGCCAGCAGCCAAGAGTACGGTGGGGTCCAGTACTTC.

The gene calls are TRBV28 and TRBJ2-5; 10 bases agree with TRBD1. The junction had 7 bases not matched to a gene; V was cut back by 5 bases and J by 1 base. From germline, CDR1 is MDHEN and CDR2 SYDVKM. The CDR3 extends over 16 amino acids. The CDR3 DNA is TGTGCCAGCAGTCCGTGGACAGGGGGGCCCCAAGAGACCCAGTACTTC. Translated, it gives CASSPWTGGPQETQYF.